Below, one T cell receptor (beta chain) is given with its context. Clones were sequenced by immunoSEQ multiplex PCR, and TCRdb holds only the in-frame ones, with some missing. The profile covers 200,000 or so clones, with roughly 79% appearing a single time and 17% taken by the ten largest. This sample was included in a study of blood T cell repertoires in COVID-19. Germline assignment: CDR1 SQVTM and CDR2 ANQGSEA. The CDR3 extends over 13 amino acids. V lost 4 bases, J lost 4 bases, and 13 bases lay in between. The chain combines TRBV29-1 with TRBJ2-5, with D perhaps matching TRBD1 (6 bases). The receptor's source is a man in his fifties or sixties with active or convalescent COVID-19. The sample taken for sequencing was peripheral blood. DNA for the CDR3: TGCAGCGTTGTCATGGGACATTTAGAGACCCAGTACTTC. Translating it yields CSVVMGHLETQYF.